This T cell receptor gamma chain was profiled in a study of gamma delta lymphoproliferative disorders and STAT genes. Study observations and caveats: Public or private status of leukemic clones needs confirmation.

Concerning this clone itself: Its antigen is currently unknown. No DNA is shown, since the ends of the CDR3 on it are uncertain; the CDR3 is the one TCRdb lists.

Genomic DNA from isolated PBMCs served as the sequencing template. Termini included, the CDR3 measures 21 amino acids. Per germline, CDR1 VENAVY and CDR2 YDSYNSRV. TCRdb re-called clones from the multiplex PCR reads via CATT. The sample has about 1,100 gamma-chain clones, 15% to 25% seen once. This TCR came from a human donor in good health. Sequenced sample: blood. The V gene is listed as TRGV8; no J gene was called. The chain's CDR3 is CATWDNLCWGIRNSLAVEQHF.